Reported below is one T cell receptor beta chain. The data belong to a study of blood T cell repertoires in COVID-19. Looking at the study overall: Acute and convalescent COVID-19 samples came from the United States, Italy and Spain. Sources were T cells, B-cell-depleted T cells, or PBMCs; the material itself was cDNA or gDNA.

Clones were sequenced by immunoSEQ multiplex PCR, and TCRdb holds only the in-frame ones, with some missing. The sample includes roughly 140,000 clones, about 87% of them seen just once. The V and J ends lost 4 bases and 3 bases, in that order; junction bases with no gene match: 6. CDR1 is MDHEN and CDR2 is SYDVKM in the germline V gene. The CDR3 consists of 15 residues. This receptor was obtained from a woman of 80 years or more with acute or convalescent COVID-19. The gene calls are TRBV28 and TRBJ1-1; 9 nucleotides line up with TRBD1. Sequenced sample: peripheral blood. CDR3 protein: CASSSYRGPHTEAFF. Written as DNA, the CDR3 is TGTGCCAGCAGTTCATACAGGGGGCCCCACACTGAAGCTTTCTTT.